This TCR beta chain was identified in a study of CD8 T cells in ankylosing spondylitis. Study observations and caveats: Seven to nine highly homologous variants made up a TCR beta motif that seemed to typify ankylosing spondylitis blood.

Trimming pared 0 bases from V and 4 bases from J, leaving 10 bases between. This CDR3 spans 14 amino acids. Germline-derived CDR1 and CDR2 are DFQATT and SNEGSKA (reference sequence). Notes on this clonotype: The antigen is undetermined.

Quantitative barcoded 5'-RACE was used to prepare TCR beta libraries. TCRdb processed the 5' RACE reads anew with MiXCR; each CDR3 protein has one entry. Among a few hundred thousand distinct CDR3 sequences listed, 15% to 20% were seen once. The receptor was derived from a male donor with ankylosing spondylitis or in good health (not recorded which). The specimen sequenced was blood, either unsorted or a sorted T cell fraction (not recorded which). The chain has TRBV20-1 and TRBJ1-5; D unclear. The CDR3 nucleotides read TGCAGTGCTAGAGAGACGACGGTAAATCAGCCCCAGCATTTT. This codes for CSARETTVNQPQHF.